The source of this TCR beta chain is a study of cytomegalovirus exposure and HLA in healthy donors. Whole-study context: About 83 million unique TCRs from HLA-typed donors made up an early data release. Study results and caveats: Cytomegalovirus association was listed for about 160 TCR beta chains. Cytomegalovirus status, reportedly, was diagnosed with high specificity and sensitivity by the classifier.

Regarding this clone: Its specificity is unknown.

Germline V CDR1 and CDR2: SQVTM, ANQGSEA. The CDR3 totals 14 residues. 13 Jbeta primers and 60 Vbeta primers were used for the PCR. Clones were read by immunoSEQ multiplex PCR, and TCRdb kept only the in-frame ones, dropping some. The profile covers about 110,000 clones, with 70% to 80% appearing a single time and about 2.8% taken by the ten largest. The sample comprised PBMCs. The chain uses TRBV29-1 and TRBJ2-5, with 9 bases identical to TRBD1. TRBJ2-7 matches the DNA end more closely, so the J call is doubtful. The source of this sequence is a man aged 50 or older in good health and CMV-seropositive. CDR3 DNA: TGCAGCGTTGAAGATCAGGACAGGGGCTACGAGCAGTACTTC. Translated, it gives CSVEDQDRGYEQYF.